These T cell receptor beta chains were read from a single sample in a study of beta chain features in type 1 diabetes. Profiled with immunoSEQ multiplex PCR; TCRdb holds only in-frame clones, not every one. The sample records 40,000 or so clones, 65% to 70% being singletons. Sequenced sample: Tregs from blood. Receptor source: a woman under 30 with type 1 diabetes. CDR3s include the opening cysteine and the closing phenylalanine or tryptophan. Fields, in order: V gene, J gene, CDR3 length, D gene, CDR3 protein. D genes are given only for firm matches.

TRBV10-3	TRBJ2-5	14	NA	CAISERAVQETQYF
TRBV10-3	TRBJ2-1	21	TRBD2	CAISELNRAGLAGYRYNEQFF
TRBV4-3	TRBJ1-2	17	NA	CASSQDPRGGNNYGYTF
TRBV30	TRBJ1-2	12	NA	CAWTDGAIHYTF
TRBV19	TRBJ2-4	14	NA	CASSTGAAKNIQYF
TRBV5-1	TRBJ2-5	15	TRBD2	CASGTSGRRQETQYF
TRBV5-6	TRBJ2-1	13	NA	CASSPWAGDEQFF
TRBV5-5	TRBJ1-1	13	TRBD1	CANEGAGNTEAFF
TRBV7-2	TRBJ2-3	15	NA	CASSVKGGALGTQYF
TRBV14	TRBJ2-1	20	TRBD2	CASSQDDPRTSGRAYNEQFF
TRBV10-3	TRBJ1-5	14	NA	CAISEGGGLQPQHF
TRBV5-1	TRBJ1-4	15	NA	CASSSGAGSNEKLFF
TRBV7-3	TRBJ2-5	15	TRBD2	CASSWGTSSQETQYF
TRBV7-9	TRBJ2-5	14	NA	CASSRTGLGETQYF
TRBV29-1	NA	13	TRBD1	CSVRTGGAYEQYF
TRBV27	TRBJ1-5	13	NA	CASSFRYNQPQHF
TRBV28	TRBJ1-6	14	NA	CASSFGSRPGALHF
TRBV28	TRBJ1-5	16	TRBD1	CASSSRDRGLYQPQHF
TRBV6-1	TRBJ2-7	14	NA	CASKTIGRVYEQYF
TRBV19	TRBJ2-7	15	TRBD1	CASSIMDRRSYEQYF
TRBV11-2	TRBJ1-1	14	NA	CASSPGWPATEAFF
TRBV7-2	TRBJ2-4	16	TRBD2	CASSLTSAGGENIQYF
TRBV4-1	TRBJ2-1	15	TRBD2	CASSQLAGGIGEQFF
TRBV27	TRBJ1-6	14	NA	CASSFWTDNSPLHF
TRBV7-2	TRBJ2-3	15	TRBD2	CASSELAGGVNTQYF
TRBV15	TRBJ1-2	14	TRBD1	CATSWDRVNYGYTF
TRBV30	TRBJ1-2	13	NA	CAWTPGANYGYTF
TRBV11-3	TRBJ2-2	12	NA	CASNRQAGELFF
TRBV5-1	TRBJ1-4	14	NA	CASSTGGGNEKLFF
TRBV7-8	TRBJ2-7	14	NA	CASSLASGSYEQYF
TRBV30	TRBJ2-6	16	NA	CAWRREGVSGANVLTF
TRBV7-2	TRBJ2-7	16	TRBD2	CASRFFGGGMGYEQYF
TRBV7-9	TRBJ1-5	15	TRBD1	CASSPGGQGGQPQHF
TRBV25-1	TRBJ2-3	15	NA	CASGPSLGGQDTQYF
TRBV10-3	TRBJ2-7	13	TRBD1	CATFDRVSYEQYF
TRBV6-5	TRBJ2-1	15	NA	CASSIDRLGTEEQFF
TRBV28	TRBJ2-7	13	NA	CASSSPVPYEQYF
TRBV5-1	TRBJ2-1	14	TRBD1	CASSPGQGASEQFF
TRBV29-1	TRBJ2-1	14	TRBD2	CSVDPRRGGNEQFF
TRBV7-2	TRBJ1-4	15	NA	CASSWRADSNEKLFF
TRBV2	TRBJ2-6	15	NA	CASRTQGSGANVLTF
TRBV9	TRBJ2-5	14	TRBD1	CASSVGTGEETQYF
TRBV7-2	TRBJ1-2	12	NA	CASSLVLGSHTF
TRBV7-2	TRBJ2-1	18	TRBD2	CASSRGSELAGRAYEQFF
TRBV14	TRBJ1-2	14	NA	CASSQEDSPIGYTF
TRBV7-2	TRBJ1-1	14	NA	CASSFAAINTEAFF
TRBV29-1	TRBJ2-1	14	NA	CSARDSSLYNEQFF